These 20 T cell receptor beta chains were all obtained from the same sample, sequenced in a study of T cells in localized non-small cell lung cancer. The assay was immunoSEQ multiplex PCR, and TCRdb's table has in-frame clones only and misses some. Of 75,000 to 80,000 clones listed, approximately 90% are singletons. This sample comprised peripheral blood, obtained before any cancer treatment. The receptors here all came from a woman aged 35 to 69 with stage I squamous cell lung carcinoma.

The V and J genes are TRBV30 and TRBJ2-3; 12 bases fit TRBD2. CDR1 and CDR2 from the germline V gene are GTSNPN and SVGIG (reference sequence). This CDR3 is 15 amino acids long. V lost 1 base, J lost 3 bases, and 2 bases stayed unmatched. The CDR3 spells CAWSASGGETDTQYF. The CDR3 nucleotides read TGTGCCTGGAGTGCTAGCGGGGGGGAAACAGATACGCAGTATTTT.

The gene calls are TRBV11-3 and TRBJ2-1, with a possible D match to TRBD2 (5 bases). Trimming removed 0 bases from V and 9 bases from J, with 9 bases in between. This CDR3 is 13 amino acids long. Germline values: CDR1 SGHNT, CDR2 YENEEA. This CDR3 reads CASSLDRAGEQFF. The CDR3 nucleotides read TGTGCCAGCAGCTTAGATCGGGCGGGTGAGCAGTTCTTC. Supplemented by reference TRBV11-3 and TRBJ2-1, the full variable domain reads EAGVVQSPRYKIIEKKQPVAFWCNPISGHNTLYWYLQNLGQGPELLIRYENEEAVDDSQLPKDRFSAERLKGVDSTLKIQPAELGDSAVYLCASSLDRAGEQFFGPGTRLTVL.

The rearrangement links TRBV10-2 to TRBJ1-1; D is uncertain. The CDR3 runs 11 residues. V gave up 7 bases and J gave up 5 bases, with 8 bases separating them. Germline V gene sequence: CDR1 WSHSY, CDR2 SAAADI. The CDR3 DNA is TGCGCCAGCATTAAGGAAACTGAAGCTTTCTTT. Translation gives CASIKETEAFF.

This chain connects TRBV6-5 to TRBJ2-7; TRBD1 agrees at 9 bases. The CDR3 is 15 amino acids. The germline gives CDR1 MNHEY, CDR2 SVGAGI. The ends lost 5 bases at V and 5 bases at J; junction bases unmatched: 10. In DNA, the CDR3 is TGTGCCAGCAGTCGTCCCGGGACAGGGATCGACGAGCAGTACTTC. Protein: CASSRPGTGIDEQYF.

The rearrangement uses TRBV10-3 and TRBJ1-2; D gene ambiguous. Germline assignment: CDR1 ENHRY and CDR2 SYGVKD. Trimming stripped 0 bases from V and 3 bases from J, with 5 bases between. This CDR3 contains 13 residues. The CDR3 coding sequence is TGTGCCATCAGTGAGTCGTCAGACTATGGCTACACCTTC. It specifies CAISESSDYGYTF.

For the CDR3, the DNA is TGTGCCAGCTCACCGGGTAGTAACTATGGCTACACCTTC. Protein product: CASSPGSNYGYTF. The J gene is TRBJ1-2, the V gene TRBV18; D is unclear. Trimming left V 3 bases short and J 1 base short, with 6 bases between. CDR3 size: 13 residues. Germline CDR1 and CDR2: KGHSH and LQKENI.

The rearrangement links TRBV7-2 to TRBJ1-2, with 7 bases that match TRBD1. In germline, CDR1 is SGHTA, CDR2 FQGNSA. J lost 5 bases, V lost 2 bases, and 8 bases had no gene match. This CDR3 has 15 residues. DNA for the CDR3: TGTGCCAGCAGCTTATCCGGGACAGAGATTTATGGCTACACCTTC. Translating gives CASSLSGTEIYGYTF.

The V call is TRBV9, the J call TRBJ1-6; no definite D call. The CDR3 sequence is 14 residues long. The V end was cut by 3 bases, the J end by 6 bases, with 10 bases between. Per germline, CDR1 SGDLS and CDR2 YYNGEE. The CDR3 here is CASSAQRANSPLHF. Here the CDR3 DNA reads TGTGCCAGCAGCGCCCAAAGGGCTAATTCACCCCTCCACTTT.

The chain is built from TRBV4-1 and TRBJ2-3, with 9 bases fitting TRBD2. V dropped 1 base and J dropped 1; count of bases not matched to a gene: 6. The CDR3 runs to 17 residues. CDR1 MGHRA and CDR2 YSYEKL come from the germline V gene. CDR3 sequence reads: CASSQGAGGPGTDTQYF. The CDR3 coding sequence is TGCGCCAGCAGCCAAGGTGCGGGGGGGCCGGGCACAGATACGCAGTATTTT.

Concerning this clone: Other nucleotide sequences from this sample produce the same CDR3. This chain uses TRBV10-3 with TRBJ1-1, with D uncertain. V lost 5 bases, J lost 1 base, and 8 bases lay in between. CDR3 length: 13 amino acids. Germline V gene lookup returns CDR1 ENHRY and CDR2 SYGVKD. In DNA, the CDR3 is TGTGCCATCAGTCCCCCGGGGAACACTGAAGCTTTCTTT. Its translation: CAISPPGNTEAFF.

The CDR3 coding sequence is TGTGCCAGCACCGACAGGGCAGGTGAGCAGTACTTC. Translated, it gives CASTDRAGEQYF. J is TRBJ2-7 and V is TRBV6-6; 7 bases map to TRBD1. With V trimmed by 7 bases and J by 7 bases, 7 bases remained unmatched. The CDR3 has 12 residues. Germline-derived CDR1 and CDR2 are MNHNY and SVGAGI (reference sequence).

V is TRBV7-3 and J is TRBJ2-1; TRBD2 agrees at 8 bases. Trimming took 8 bases from V and 6 from J; bases not matched to a gene: 6. There are 13 residues in the CDR3. From germline, CDR1 is SGHTA and CDR2 FQGTGA. In DNA, the CDR3 is TGTGCCAGCGGGACCGGGACTAGCAATGAGCAGTTCTTC. It codes for CASGTGTSNEQFF.

This chain joins TRBV6-5 and TRBJ1-6; 7 nucleotides align to TRBD1. The CDR3 has 12 amino acids. Looked up from germline, CDR1 is MNHEY and CDR2 is SVGAGI. The V and J ends lost 7 bases and 8 bases, in that order; junction bases with no gene match: 2. CDR3 bases: TGTGCCAGCAACAGGGGAGATTCACCCCTCCACTTT. It is translated as CASNRGDSPLHF.

This clone was observed a few times. The gene calls are TRBV5-1 and TRBJ1-4; unclear D gene. The V gene's germline CDR1 is SGHRS and CDR2 YFSETQ. V was cut by 4 bases and J by 0 bases, with 10 bases left in between. The CDR3 has 15 amino acids. The DNA for the CDR3 is TGCGCCAGCAGCGAAACAGTAGCAACTAATGAAAAACTGTTTTTT. As protein: CASSETVATNEKLFF.

This chain joins TRBV7-9 and TRBJ1-3; D might be TRBD1 (5 bases). In germline, CDR1 is SEHNR, CDR2 FQNEAQ (reference sequence). The length of the CDR3 is 16 residues. Trimming pared 1 base from V and 0 bases from J, leaving 10 bases between. The CDR3 here is CASSLGQGYSGNTIYF. Here the CDR3 DNA reads TGTGCCAGCAGCTTAGGCCAGGGCTACTCTGGAAACACCATATATTTT.

The gene calls are TRBV7-9 and TRBJ2-5; maybe TRBD2 (5 bases). This CDR3 is 13 amino acids long. The germline V gene encodes CDR1 SEHNR and CDR2 FQNEAQ (reference sequence). V gave up 2 bases and J gave up 2 bases, with 6 bases separating them. For the CDR3, the DNA is TGTGCCAGCAGCTTATCGGGACAAGAGACCCAGTACTTC. It specifies CASSLSGQETQYF.

The chain joins TRBV7-2 to TRBJ2-7, with D perhaps given as TRBD1 or TRBD2 (5 bases each). The length of the CDR3 is 17 residues. Germline V gene sequence: CDR1 SGHTA, CDR2 FQGNSA. The ends were cut back, 2 bases at V and 0 bases at J, with 17 bases in the middle. DNA of the CDR3: TGTGCCAGCAGCTTATTTTTTGGGGGTCCAGGCTCCTACGAGCAGTACTTC. Protein sequence: CASSLFFGGPGSYEQYF.

The J gene is TRBJ2-7, the V gene TRBV30; TRBD2 aligns across 9 bases. V dropped 4 bases and J dropped 2; count of bases not matched to a gene: 3. The CDR3 covers 13 residues. Germline V gene sequence: CDR1 GTSNPN, CDR2 SVGIG (reference sequence). The CDR3 coding sequence is TGTGCCTGGAAGCGGGGGGTTCCCTACGAGCAGTACTTC. It specifies CAWKRGVPYEQYF.

In this sample, this clone is medium-sized. The rearrangement joins TRBV5-1 to TRBJ2-7, with 8 bases that match TRBD1. Germline lookup yields CDR1 SGHRS and CDR2 YFSETQ. V lost 4 bases, J lost 5 bases, and 8 bases stayed unmatched. This CDR3 is 14 amino acids long. In DNA form, the CDR3 reads TGCGCCAGCAGCCATGGACAGGGTGGCGACGAGCAGTACTTC. Protein product: CASSHGQGGDEQYF.

The table lists this clone with a count of one. This chain links TRBV5-4 with TRBJ1-6, with TRBD1 identical over 7 bases. CDR3 length: 15 amino acids. The V segment lost 2 bases and the J segment 7 bases; nucleotides outside the gene matches: 6. Looked up from germline, CDR1 is SGHNT and CDR2 is YYREEE (reference sequence). The CDR3 protein is CASSLNRGENSPLHF. The CDR3 DNA is TGTGCCAGCAGCTTAAACAGGGGAGAGAATTCACCCCTCCACTTT.